The 23 T cell receptor beta chains presented below share a single source sample, sequenced in a study of cytomegalovirus exposure and HLA in healthy donors. The primer mix had 60 Vbeta and 13 Jbeta primers. Assay used: immunoSEQ multiplex PCR; TCRdb lists only in-frame clones, some missing. The sample has around 200,000 clones; over 70% are singletons. Sequencing was performed on PBMCs. The origin of the receptors is a female donor in good health and CMV-seronegative.

This sequence joins TRBV5-1 and TRBJ1-1; D gene uncertain. The germline gives CDR1 SGHRS, CDR2 YFSETQ. The CDR3 runs to 13 residues. Trimming left V 2 bases short and J 4 bases short, with 9 bases between. The CDR3 loop reads CASSLPGSTEAFF. The CDR3 DNA reads as TGCGCCAGCAGCTTACCCGGGTCCACTGAAGCTTTCTTT.

This chain's CDR3 is CASSYDGDTYEQYF. CDR3 coding DNA: TGTGCCAGCAGTTACGACGGGGACACCTACGAGCAGTACTTC. The chain joins TRBV6-5 to TRBJ2-7, with D possibly being TRBD1 (6 bases). Germline CDR1 reads MNHEY; CDR2 reads SVGAGI. Trimming pared 2 bases from V and 2 bases from J, leaving 10 bases between. The CDR3 covers 14 residues.

The rearrangement uses TRBV11-1 and TRBJ2-2; a possible D gene is TRBD2 (7 bases). CDR1 is SGHAT, CDR2 FQDESV, per germline (reference sequence). V was shortened by 2 bases and J by 6 bases, with 13 bases between the two germline ends. The CDR3 length is 15 residues. CDR3 amino acids: CASSLRGAIAGELFF. CDR3 DNA sequence: TGTGCCAGCAGCTTACGGGGGGCGATTGCCGGGGAGCTGTTTTTT.

The chain employs TRBV11-3 and TRBJ1-1, with a tentative D call TRBD1 (5 bases). The germline gives CDR1 SGHNT, CDR2 YENEEA. The CDR3 extends over 13 amino acids. Trimming took off 5 bases at V and 1 base at J, with 8 bases between the two ends. CDR3 sequence (DNA): TGTGCCAGCAGCCCGCAGGGGAACACTGAAGCTTTCTTT. It specifies CASSPQGNTEAFF.

The genes are TRBV7-3 and TRBJ2-3; TRBD1 matches at 9 bases. V was clipped by 5 bases and J by 2 bases; unmatched bases: 14. Germline CDR1 reads SGHTA; CDR2 reads FQGTGA. The CDR3 covers 18 residues. Here the CDR3 reads CASSRGTGLVKDTDTQYF. The CDR3 DNA reads TGTGCCAGCAGCCGAGGGACAGGGTTGGTTAAGGACACAGATACGCAGTATTTT.

This chain joins TRBV5-4 and TRBJ1-2; D is perhaps TRBD1 (5 bases). This CDR3 comprises 15 residues. In germline, CDR1 is SGHNT, CDR2 YYREEE (reference sequence). V lost 7 bases and J 4 bases, leaving 20 bases between the germline ends. This chain's CDR3 is CASPLLETETYGYTF. In nucleotides, the CDR3 is TGTGCCAGCCCCCTCCTTGAGACAGAGACCTATGGCTACACCTTC.

For this clone: The junction does not match germline at one end; this may be a read error. The gene calls are TRBV7-9 and TRBJ2-7; 10 bases align to TRBD2. The germline V gene has CDR1 SEHNR and CDR2 FQNEAQ (reference sequence). The CDR3 covers 13 residues. CDR3 DNA sequence: TGTTCCAGCAGAGCTAGCGGGAGCTACGAGCAGTACTTC. Protein product: CSSRASGSYEQYF.

The chain couples TRBV6-6 to TRBJ1-5; 9 bases line up with TRBD1. The trim removed 4 bases at V and 7 bases at J, leaving 5 bases unmatched. Looked up from germline, CDR1 is MNHNY and CDR2 is SVGAGI (reference sequence). This CDR3 is built from 14 residues. The CDR3 spells CASSWDRDWQPQHF. The CDR3 DNA reads TGTGCCAGCAGTTGGGACAGGGACTGGCAGCCCCAGCATTTT.

The V call is TRBV6-6, the J call TRBJ1-2, with 7 bases that match TRBD1. Germline CDR1 is MNHNY and CDR2 is SVGAGI (reference sequence). The CDR3 runs 13 residues. The J segment lost 7 bases and the V segment lost 5 bases, leaving 7 bases of the junction unmatched. This CDR3 is CASSGQQGIGYTF. CDR3 coding DNA: TGTGCCAGCAGTGGCCAACAGGGGATTGGCTACACCTTC.

J is TRBJ2-2 and V is TRBV9; D is perhaps TRBD1 (5 bases). The length of the CDR3 is 16 residues. With 0 bases removed from V and 2 bases from J, the gap between germline ends came to 11 bases. Per germline, CDR1 SGDLS and CDR2 YYNGEE. CDR3 bases: TGTGCCAGCAGCGTAGAGGGGCATTCAAACACCGGGGAGCTGTTTTTT. Amino acid sequence: CASSVEGHSNTGELFF.

This sequence joins TRBV6-5 and TRBJ2-5; D may be TRBD2 (5 bases). V lost 5 bases to trimming and J lost 2 bases, with 15 bases between them. Germline V gene data show CDR1 as MNHEY and CDR2 as SVGAGI. The CDR3 extends over 15 amino acids. The DNA for the CDR3 is TGTGCCAGCAGTCTTAAAGGGTGGAGGCAAGAGACCCAGTACTTC. This translates into CASSLKGWRQETQYF.

In DNA, the CDR3 is TGTGCCAGCAGTTACTCGCCCACGGGTAGAGCTTTCTTT. It yields the protein CASSYSPTGRAFF. V is TRBV6-5 and J is TRBJ1-1; D remains ambiguous. Germline V gene sequence: CDR1 MNHEY, CDR2 SVGAGI. This CDR3 has 13 amino acids. Trimming left V 0 bases short and J 10 bases short, with 12 bases between.

This chain joins TRBV27 and TRBJ1-1; the D is unclear. The CDR3 length is 14 residues. Germline values: CDR1 MNHEY, CDR2 SMNVEV (reference sequence). Trimming pared 3 bases from V and 2 bases from J, leaving 10 bases between. The chain's CDR3 is CASSFHGPNTEAFF. The CDR3 nucleotides read TGTGCCAGCAGTTTCCATGGGCCTAACACTGAAGCTTTCTTT.

The chain combines TRBV14 with TRBJ2-7; 12 bases align to TRBD2. Trimming cost V 4 bases and J 4 bases; bases outside gene matches: 5. In germline, CDR1 is SGHDN, CDR2 FVKESK. The CDR3 is 15 residues long. The CDR3 sequence: CASSPLGTSGYEQYF. Here the CDR3 DNA reads TGTGCCAGCAGCCCCCTCGGGACTAGCGGGTACGAGCAGTACTTC.

V gene TRBV7-8 combines with J gene TRBJ1-1; the D is unclear. The germline gives CDR1 SGHVS, CDR2 FQNEAQ. The germline V and J ends were trimmed by 2 bases and 3 bases, with 4 bases remaining between them. The CDR3 is 12 amino acids. CDR3 in DNA: TGTGCCAGCAGCTTATTCGACACTGAAGCTTTCTTT. It specifies CASSLFDTEAFF.

This clone appeared a few times. The CDR3 protein is CASSPSSAHNEQFF. The CDR3 DNA sequence: TGTGCCAGCAGCCCCTCTAGCGCTCACAATGAGCAGTTCTTC. V is TRBV7-3 and J is TRBJ2-1; TRBD2 might be the D (6 bases). Germline loops: CDR1 SGHTA, CDR2 FQGTGA. The CDR3 has 14 residues. V lost 5 bases and J 5 bases, leaving 13 bases between the germline ends.

J is TRBJ2-7 and V is TRBV30; 7 bases map to TRBD1. The CDR3 length is 13 residues. Germline CDR1 is GTSNPN and CDR2 is SVGIG (reference sequence). V shed 5 bases, J shed 3 bases, and the junction held 7 bases outside the gene matches. CDR3 nucleotide sequence: TGTGCCTGGGTCAGGGACAGCCTCTACGAGCAGTACTTC. Protein sequence: CAWVRDSLYEQYF.

The rearrangement uses TRBV11-2 and TRBJ2-3; TRBD2 agrees at 7 bases. The J segment lost 3 bases and the V segment lost 0 bases, leaving 12 bases of the junction unmatched. The CDR3 is 18 amino acids. Germline CDR1 and CDR2: SGHAT and FQNNGV. The CDR3 region is CASSLDPEGGERTDTQYF. The CDR3 DNA follows: TGTGCCAGCAGCTTAGATCCCGAGGGAGGGGAACGGACAGATACGCAGTATTTT.

This chain connects TRBV5-1 to TRBJ1-6; 10 bases agree with TRBD1. This CDR3 comprises 14 residues. The germline gives CDR1 SGHRS, CDR2 YFSETQ. V gave up 4 bases and J gave up 8 bases; unmatched junction bases: 3. CDR3 DNA sequence: TGCGCCAGCAGCCCCGGGACAGGGGATTCACCCCTCCACTTT. Its protein is CASSPGTGDSPLHF.

The chain recombines TRBV4-3 with TRBJ1-1; tentatively, D is TRBD1 (6 bases). Trimming stripped 3 bases from V and 5 bases from J, with 16 bases between. Germline CDR1 and CDR2: LGHNA and YSLEER. The CDR3 has 15 residues. The CDR3 nucleotides read TGCGCCAGCAGCCATAACAGGGTTGAGAGGACTGAAGCTTTCTTT. Its translation: CASSHNRVERTEAFF.

The genes are TRBV30 and TRBJ2-3, with 7 bases that match TRBD1. Looked up from germline, CDR1 is GTSNPN and CDR2 is SVGIG (reference sequence). The CDR3 is 16 residues long. Germline trimming cut 2 bases from V and 2 bases from J; bases unmatched to any gene: 10. Here the CDR3 reads CAWSPPPDRATDTQYF. Here the CDR3 DNA reads TGTGCCTGGAGTCCCCCCCCCGACAGGGCCACAGATACGCAGTATTTT. Complete variable domain (other parts from reference TRBV30 and TRBJ2-3): SQTIHQWPATLVQPVGSPLSLECTVEGTSNPNLYWYRQAAGRGLQLLFYSVGIGQISSEVPQNLSASRPQDRQFILSSKKLLLSDSGFYLCAWSPPPDRATDTQYFGPGTRLTVL.

The rearrangement joins TRBV19 to TRBJ1-3; a weak D match, TRBD1 (5 bases). The CDR3 is 17 residues long. Trimming removed 3 bases from V and 0 bases from J, with 15 bases in between. Germline V gene lookup returns CDR1 LNHDA and CDR2 SQIVND (reference sequence). CDR3 DNA: TGTGCCAGTAGTATTTCGGGGGACGGCAACTCTGGAAACACCATATATTTT. This encodes CASSISGDGNSGNTIYF.

The sample holds one count of this clone. The gene calls are TRBV7-3 and TRBJ2-3; 7 nucleotides match TRBD2. The CDR3 consists of 16 residues. Trimming removed 1 base from V and 3 bases from J; junction bases left unmatched: 7. Germline CDR1 reads SGHTA; CDR2 reads FQGTGA. CDR3 DNA sequence: TGTGCCAGCAGCTTAAAGGCGCGGGAGAGGACAGATACGCAGTATTTT. Protein product: CASSLKARERTDTQYF.